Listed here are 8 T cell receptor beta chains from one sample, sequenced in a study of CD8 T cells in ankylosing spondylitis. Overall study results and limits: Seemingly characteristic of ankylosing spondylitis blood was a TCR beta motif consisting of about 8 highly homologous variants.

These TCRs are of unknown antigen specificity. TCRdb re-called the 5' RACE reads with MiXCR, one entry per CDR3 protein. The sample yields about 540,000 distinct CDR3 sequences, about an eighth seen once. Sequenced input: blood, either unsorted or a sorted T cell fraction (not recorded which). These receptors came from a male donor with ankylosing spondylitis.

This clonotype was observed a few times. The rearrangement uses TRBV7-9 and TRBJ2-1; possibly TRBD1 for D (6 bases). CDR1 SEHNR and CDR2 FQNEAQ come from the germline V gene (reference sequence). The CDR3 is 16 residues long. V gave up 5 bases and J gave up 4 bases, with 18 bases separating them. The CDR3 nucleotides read TGTGCCAGCAGCCAGCCCAGGGGAAAGTTTTACAATGAGCAGTTCTTC. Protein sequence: CASSQPRGKFYNEQFF.

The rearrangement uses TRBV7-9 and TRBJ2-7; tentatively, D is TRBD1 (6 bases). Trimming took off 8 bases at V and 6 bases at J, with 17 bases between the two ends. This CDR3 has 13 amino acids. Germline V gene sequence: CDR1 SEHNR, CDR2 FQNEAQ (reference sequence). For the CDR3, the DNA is TGTGCCAGCCACCCTTGGACAGCCGTCGAGCAGTACTTC. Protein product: CASHPWTAVEQYF. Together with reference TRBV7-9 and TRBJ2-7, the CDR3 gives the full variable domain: DTGVSQNPRHKITKRGQNVTFRCDPISEHNRLYWYRQTLGQGPEFLTYFQNEAQLEKSRLLSDRFSAERPKGSFSTLEIQRTEQGDSAMYLCASHPWTAVEQYFGPGTRLTVT.

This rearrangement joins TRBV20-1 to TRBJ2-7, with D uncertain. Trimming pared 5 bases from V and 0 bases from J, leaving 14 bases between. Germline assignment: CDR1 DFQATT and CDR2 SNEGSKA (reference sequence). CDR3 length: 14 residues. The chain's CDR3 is CSAADVRSSYEQYF. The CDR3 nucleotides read TGCAGTGCTGCGGACGTGCGAAGCTCCTACGAGCAGTACTTC.

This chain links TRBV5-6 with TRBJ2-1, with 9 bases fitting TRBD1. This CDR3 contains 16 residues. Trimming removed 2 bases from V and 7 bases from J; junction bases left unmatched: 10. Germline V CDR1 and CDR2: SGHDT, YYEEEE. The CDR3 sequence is CASSFTVGTGHNEQFF. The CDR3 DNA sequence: TGTGCCAGCAGCTTTACGGTAGGGACAGGGCATAATGAGCAGTTCTTC.

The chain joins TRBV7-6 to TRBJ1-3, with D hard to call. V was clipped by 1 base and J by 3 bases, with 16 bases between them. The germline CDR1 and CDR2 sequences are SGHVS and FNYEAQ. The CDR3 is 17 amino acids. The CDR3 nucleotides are TGTGCCAGCAGCTTAGATCGGAGGAGCTCTGGTGGAAACACCATATATTTT. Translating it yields CASSLDRRSSGGNTIYF.

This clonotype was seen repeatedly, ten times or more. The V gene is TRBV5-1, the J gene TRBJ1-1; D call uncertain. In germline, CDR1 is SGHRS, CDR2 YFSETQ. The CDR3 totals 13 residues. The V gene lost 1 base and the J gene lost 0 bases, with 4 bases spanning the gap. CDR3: CASSLSMNTEAFF. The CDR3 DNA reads TGCGCCAGCAGCTTGTCCATGAACACTGAAGCTTTCTTT.

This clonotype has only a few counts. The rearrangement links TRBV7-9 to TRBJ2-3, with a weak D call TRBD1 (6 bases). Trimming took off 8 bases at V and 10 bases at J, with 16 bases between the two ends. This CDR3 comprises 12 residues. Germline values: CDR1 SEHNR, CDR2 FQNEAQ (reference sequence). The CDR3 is CASLEVQGSQYF. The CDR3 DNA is TGTGCCAGCCTAGAAGTCCAGGGGTCGCAGTATTTT.

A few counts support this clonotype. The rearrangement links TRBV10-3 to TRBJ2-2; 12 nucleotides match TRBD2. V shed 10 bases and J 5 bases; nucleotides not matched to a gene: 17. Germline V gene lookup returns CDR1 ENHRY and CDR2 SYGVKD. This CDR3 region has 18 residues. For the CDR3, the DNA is TGTGCCAGCCACCGAAGACTAGCGGGAGCCTCCGGAACCGGGGAGCTGTTTTTT. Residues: CASHRRLAGASGTGELFF.